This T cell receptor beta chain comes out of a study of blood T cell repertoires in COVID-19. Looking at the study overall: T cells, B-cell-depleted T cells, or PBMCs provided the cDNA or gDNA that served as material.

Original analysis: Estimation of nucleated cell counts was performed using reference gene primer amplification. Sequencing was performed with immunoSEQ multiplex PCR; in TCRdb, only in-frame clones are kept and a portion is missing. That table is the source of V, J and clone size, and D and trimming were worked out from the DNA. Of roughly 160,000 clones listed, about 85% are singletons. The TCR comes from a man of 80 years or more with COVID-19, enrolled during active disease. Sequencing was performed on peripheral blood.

Written as DNA, the CDR3 is TGTGCCAGCAGCTTAAAGCGGGGGGGAACGTGGGGATCAAATGAGCAGTTCTTC. It encodes CASSLKRGGTWGSNEQFF. The rearrangement uses TRBV7-9 and TRBJ2-1; 10 nucleotides line up with TRBD2. This CDR3 comprises 18 residues. The germline V gene encodes CDR1 SEHNR and CDR2 FQNEAQ (reference sequence). Germline trimming cut 2 bases from V and 7 bases from J; bases unmatched to any gene: 14.